Listed below are T cell receptor beta chains from one sample, sequenced in a study of identical twins. TCRdb reprocessed the 5' RACE reads via MiXCR and lists one record per CDR3 protein. The sample contains about 550,000 distinct CDR3 sequences, 20% to 25% of which appear only once. The same data also went into a second study, on yellow fever vaccine responses in identical twins.

The material sequenced was CD4+ T cells sorted from blood. Source of these receptors: a woman aged 18-35 years in good health. Both conserved end residues are trimmed from each CDR3. The order of the fields is J gene, V gene, CDR3 protein.

j_gene: TRBJ2-1; v_gene: TRBV10-3; CDR3aa: AISESGGAVDEQF
j_gene: TRBJ2-1; v_gene: TRBV20-1; CDR3aa: SARQLAGDEQF
j_gene: TRBJ1-2; v_gene: TRBV9; CDR3aa: ASSAADRGRVFSFGYT
j_gene: TRBJ2-1; v_gene: TRBV6-4; CDR3aa: ASSPTGTSGDLQF
j_gene: TRBJ2-2; v_gene: TRBV12-3/TRBV12-4; CDR3aa: ASRTDTGELF
j_gene: TRBJ2-1; v_gene: TRBV14; CDR3aa: ASSRNPGPGGQF
j_gene: TRBJ2-1; v_gene: TRBV29-1; CDR3aa: SVPGQVYNEQF
j_gene: TRBJ2-2; v_gene: TRBV12-5; CDR3aa: ASGLARGTGELF
j_gene: TRBJ2-2; v_gene: TRBV3-1; CDR3aa: ASRRQTNTGELF
j_gene: TRBJ2-6; v_gene: TRBV5-6; CDR3aa: ASILGSGANVLT
j_gene: TRBJ2-7; v_gene: TRBV7-8; CDR3aa: ASTAKRLAGVKEQY
j_gene: TRBJ2-7; v_gene: TRBV20-1; CDR3aa: SARVGASYEQY
j_gene: TRBJ2-1; v_gene: TRBV5-5; CDR3aa: ASSLVGLGAYNEQF
j_gene: TRBJ2-5; v_gene: TRBV24-1; CDR3aa: ATSDPTGWEETQY
j_gene: TRBJ1-1; v_gene: TRBV12-3/TRBV12-4; CDR3aa: ASRPGAGFSTEAF
j_gene: TRBJ2-5; v_gene: TRBV4-1; CDR3aa: ASSHAGTGSQETQY
j_gene: TRBJ2-3; v_gene: TRBV10-2; CDR3aa: ASSIPGFTDTQY
j_gene: TRBJ1-1; v_gene: TRBV20-1; CDR3aa: SARAAGNTEAF
j_gene: TRBJ1-1; v_gene: TRBV5-1; CDR3aa: ASSLVGGQNTEAF
j_gene: TRBJ2-5; v_gene: TRBV3-1; CDR3aa: ASSQTPLAGRRETQY
j_gene: TRBJ2-3; v_gene: TRBV9; CDR3aa: ASSVEREGRDTQY
j_gene: TRBJ2-1; v_gene: TRBV2; CDR3aa: ASKPRTGIDEQF
j_gene: TRBJ1-1; v_gene: TRBV5-1; CDR3aa: ASSLGQNEAF
j_gene: TRBJ2-3; v_gene: TRBV12-3/TRBV12-4; CDR3aa: ASSRTGLGTDTQY
j_gene: TRBJ2-7; v_gene: TRBV7-9; CDR3aa: ASSLTDRAYEQY
j_gene: TRBJ2-2; v_gene: TRBV20-1; CDR3aa: SGRTGRTGELF
j_gene: TRBJ1-5; v_gene: TRBV27; CDR3aa: ASSLSRQGQPQH
j_gene: TRBJ1-1; v_gene: TRBV2; CDR3aa: ASRPQQGGNTEAF
j_gene: TRBJ1-5; v_gene: TRBV4-1; CDR3aa: ASSQPDRVQPQH
j_gene: TRBJ2-3; v_gene: TRBV4-1; CDR3aa: ASTKANSGGASGSTDTQY
j_gene: TRBJ2-7; v_gene: TRBV5-1; CDR3aa: ASSFTGPPGEQY
j_gene: TRBJ2-1; v_gene: TRBV11-3; CDR3aa: ASSLEGLAEYNEQF
j_gene: TRBJ1-6; v_gene: TRBV7-3; CDR3aa: ASSFKGGSPLH
j_gene: TRBJ2-1; v_gene: TRBV4-1; CDR3aa: ASSQDTPSYPGTSYNEQF
j_gene: TRBJ2-3; v_gene: TRBV28; CDR3aa: ASKRQVPDTQY
j_gene: TRBJ1-6; v_gene: TRBV6-1; CDR3aa: ASTSGQGYSPLH
j_gene: TRBJ2-3; v_gene: TRBV10-3; CDR3aa: AMGTSGNTDTQY
j_gene: TRBJ2-1; v_gene: TRBV28; CDR3aa: ASSSPSQSSYNEQF
j_gene: TRBJ2-1; v_gene: TRBV3-1; CDR3aa: ASSPPNRGDEQF
j_gene: TRBJ2-7; v_gene: TRBV6-1; CDR3aa: ASIDRSSYEQY
j_gene: TRBJ1-4; v_gene: TRBV5-1; CDR3aa: ASSLQGPGANEKLF
j_gene: TRBJ2-1; v_gene: TRBV9; CDR3aa: ASTQPSREGRNEQF
j_gene: TRBJ2-3; v_gene: TRBV20-1; CDR3aa: SVDSRLYGMSTDTQY
j_gene: TRBJ2-3; v_gene: TRBV9; CDR3aa: ASSARRGQGEDTQY
j_gene: TRBJ1-4; v_gene: TRBV4-2; CDR3aa: ASSQDPNEKLF
j_gene: TRBJ2-1; v_gene: TRBV5-1; CDR3aa: ASSLAGLGDNEQF
j_gene: TRBJ2-3; v_gene: TRBV14; CDR3aa: ASSQDGGISTDTQY
j_gene: TRBJ1-5; v_gene: TRBV20-1; CDR3aa: SAREDRGQPQH
j_gene: TRBJ1-2; v_gene: TRBV5-1; CDR3aa: ANSPLGNNYGYT
j_gene: TRBJ1-4; v_gene: TRBV6-5; CDR3aa: ASSYGAGEKLF
j_gene: TRBJ2-1; v_gene: TRBV4-2; CDR3aa: ASSQDLAGAAEQF
j_gene: TRBJ1-1; v_gene: TRBV20-1; CDR3aa: SASGINRGNTEAF
j_gene: TRBJ2-1; v_gene: TRBV5-1; CDR3aa: ASSLDGTGPNEQF
j_gene: TRBJ2-2; v_gene: TRBV4-1; CDR3aa: ASSPPPRAAGELF
j_gene: TRBJ2-1; v_gene: TRBV20-1; CDR3aa: SARDLSSSDEQF
j_gene: TRBJ2-5; v_gene: TRBV10-2; CDR3aa: ASSSGLPGETQY